This T cell receptor (beta chain) emerged from a study of identical twins. This clonotype was picked up a small number of times. Its antigen is not known. CDR3 length: 11 residues. V was clipped by 8 bases and J by 2 bases, with 7 bases between them. From germline, CDR1 is MNHEY and CDR2 SVGEGT. MiXCR, run by TCRdb on the 5' RACE reads, gives a single entry per CDR3 protein. This sample has approximately 700,000 distinct CDR3 sequences, with over 15% found just once. Study-wide results and limits: Fewer insertions were carried by abundant cord blood beta clonotypes, but none was seen in memory repertoires.

These data are also associated with another study on T cells expressing NK-cell markers. That study reports: According to the study, TCR beta repertoires originated from sorted CD3+CD56+NKG2C+, CD3+CD56+NKG2C- and CD3+CD56-NKG2C+ T cells. One of eight sequenced donors was HCMV-seronegative; the other seven were seropositive.

This chain connects TRBV6-2 or TRBV6-3 to TRBJ2-7; unclear D gene. Input material: PBMCs. The TCR was taken from a woman aged 18 to 35 in good health. The CDR3 DNA reads TGTGCCAGCGGAGAACCCTACGAGCAGTACTTC. Translation: CASGEPYEQYF.